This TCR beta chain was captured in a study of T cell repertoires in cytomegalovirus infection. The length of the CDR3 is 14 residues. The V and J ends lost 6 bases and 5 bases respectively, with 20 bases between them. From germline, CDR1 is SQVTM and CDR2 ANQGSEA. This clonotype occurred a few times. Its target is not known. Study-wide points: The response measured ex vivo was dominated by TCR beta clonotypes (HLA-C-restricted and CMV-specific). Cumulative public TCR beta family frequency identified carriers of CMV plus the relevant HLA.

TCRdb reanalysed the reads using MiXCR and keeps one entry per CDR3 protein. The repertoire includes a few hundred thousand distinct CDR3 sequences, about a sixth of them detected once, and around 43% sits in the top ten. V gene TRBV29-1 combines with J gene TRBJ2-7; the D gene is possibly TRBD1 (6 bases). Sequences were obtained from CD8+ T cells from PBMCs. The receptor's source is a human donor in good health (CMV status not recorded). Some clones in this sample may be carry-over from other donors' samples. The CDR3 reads CSVLYQGQGDEQYF. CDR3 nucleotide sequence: TGCAGCGTACTATACCAGGGGCAAGGCGACGAGCAGTACTTC.